Shown below are 28 T cell receptor beta chains from a single sample sequenced in a study of blood T cell repertoires in COVID-19. Assay: immunoSEQ multiplex PCR; the TCRdb copy retains only in-frame clones and omits some. The data hold roughly 150,000 clones, with roughly nine tenths observed a single time. The sample comprised peripheral blood. These receptors were collected from a woman between 40 and 50 years old with acute or convalescent COVID-19.

V and J are TRBV11-2 and TRBJ1-2, with TRBD1 identical over 8 bases. V was pared by 1 base and J by 4 bases, with 8 bases of the junction left unmatched. The CDR3 extends over 16 amino acids. The germline CDR1 and CDR2 sequences are SGHAT and FQNNGV. CDR3 amino acids: CASSLVIGTGLYGYTF. The DNA for the CDR3 is TGTGCCAGCAGCTTAGTAATTGGGACAGGACTCTATGGCTACACCTTC.

This clone was seen just once. This chain uses TRBV25-1 with TRBJ2-1; 8 bases fit TRBD1. Germline V gives CDR1 MGHDK, CDR2 SYGVNS. The CDR3 is 12 residues long. J gave up 9 bases and V 6 bases, and 4 bases lay outside the gene matches. The CDR3 protein is CASRAGGGEQFF. CDR3 DNA sequence: TGTGCCAGCAGGGCAGGGGGCGGTGAGCAGTTCTTC.

This clone was counted a single time. The chain couples TRBV4-1 to TRBJ2-1; TRBD2 agrees at 10 bases. The CDR3 spans 15 residues. CDR1 is MGHRA and CDR2 is YSYEKL in the germline V gene. V lost 4 bases to trimming and J lost 2 bases; unmatched junction nucleotides: 2. The CDR3 nucleotides read TGCGCCAGCAGCCCTAGCGGGGGAACCTACAATGAGCAGTTCTTC. Protein product: CASSPSGGTYNEQFF.

The chain is built from TRBV9 and TRBJ1-5; 8 bases are shared with TRBD1. Germline V CDR1 and CDR2: SGDLS, YYNGEE. This CDR3 comprises 14 residues. Trimming removed 4 bases from V and 8 bases from J; junction bases left unmatched: 8. CDR3 residues: CASSPGQGDEPQHF. CDR3 in DNA: TGTGCCAGCAGCCCTGGACAGGGCGATGAGCCCCAGCATTTT.

The rearrangement joins TRBV19 to TRBJ1-2; 10 bases map to TRBD1. This CDR3 has 15 amino acids. The V gene's germline CDR1 is LNHDA and CDR2 SQIVND (reference sequence). Germline trimming cut 3 bases from V and 4 bases from J; bases unmatched to any gene: 5. This chain's CDR3 is CASSMLGQGSYGYTF. CDR3 bases: TGTGCCAGTAGTATGCTGGGACAGGGGAGCTATGGCTACACCTTC.

V and J are TRBV7-2 and TRBJ2-5; D is possibly TRBD1 (5 bases). The CDR3 contains 13 residues. Germline V gene sequence: CDR1 SGHTA, CDR2 FQGNSA. The V end was cut by 5 bases, the J end by 5 bases, with 12 bases between. CDR3 DNA: TGTGCCAGCAGCCGACAGCTCCTGGAGACCCAGTACTTC. It specifies CASSRQLLETQYF. Drawing the rest from reference TRBV7-2 and TRBJ2-5, the complete variable domain is GAGVSQSPSNKVTEKGKDVELRCDPISGHTALYWYRQSLGQGLEFLIYFQGNSAPDKSGLPSDRFSAERTGGSVSTLTIQRTQQEDSAVYLCASSRQLLETQYFGPGTRLLVL.

V usage is TRBV19 and J usage is TRBJ2-2, with 9 bases identical to TRBD1. The V segment lost 7 bases and the J segment 3 bases; nucleotides outside the gene matches: 3. The CDR3 has 14 residues. The germline gives CDR1 LNHDA, CDR2 SQIVND (reference sequence). The CDR3 protein is CASKRDRDTGELFF. CDR3 DNA sequence: TGTGCCAGTAAACGGGACAGGGACACCGGGGAGCTGTTTTTT.

The rearrangement uses TRBV5-1 and TRBJ1-6, with D possibly matching TRBD1 (6 bases). The CDR3 has 13 residues. V lost 4 bases to trimming and J lost 10 bases, with 12 bases between them. Germline assignment: CDR1 SGHRS and CDR2 YFSETQ. CDR3 loop: CASSDRDNSPLHF. The CDR3 DNA reads TGCGCCAGCAGCGATCGGGACAACTCACCCCTCCACTTT. Complete variable domain (other parts from reference TRBV5-1 and TRBJ1-6): KAGVTQTPRYLIKTRGQQVTLSCSPISGHRSVSWYQQTPGQGLQFLFEYFSETQRNKGNFPGRFSGRQFSNSRSEMNVSTLELGDSALYLCASSDRDNSPLHFGNGTRLTVT.

This clone was counted a few times. V gene TRBV7-8 combines with J gene TRBJ2-2; D gene unclear. V dropped 2 bases and J dropped 6 bases, with 10 bases sitting between them. The CDR3 covers 14 residues. Germline V gene sequence: CDR1 SGHVS, CDR2 FQNEAQ. The CDR3, as DNA: TGTGCCAGCAGCTTAAACTCGTCCCCCGGGGAGCTGTTTTTT. Its translation: CASSLNSSPGELFF.

The chain is built from TRBV11-2 and TRBJ2-5; 8 positions agree with TRBD2. The V gene end was trimmed by 5 bases and the J gene end by 2 bases; junction bases not matched to a gene: 7. CDR1 is SGHAT, CDR2 FQNNGV, per germline. The CDR3 runs 15 residues. CDR3 amino acids: CASSAGTSGQETQYF. In DNA, the CDR3 is TGTGCCAGCAGCGCCGGGACTAGTGGGCAAGAGACCCAGTACTTC. Using reference TRBV11-2 and TRBJ2-5 for the parts outside the CDR3, the full variable domain is EAGVAQSPRYKIIEKRQSVAFWCNPISGHATLYWYQQILGQGPKLLIQFQNNGVVDDSQLPKDRFSAERLKGVDSTLKIQPAKLEDSAVYLCASSAGTSGQETQYFGPGTRLLVL.

Here the CDR3 reads CASSQVGLAPLAGELFF. As DNA, the CDR3 is TGCGCCAGCAGCCAAGTTGGACTAGCGCCACTCGCCGGGGAGCTGTTTTTT. The V gene is TRBV4-1, the J gene TRBJ2-2, with 9 bases matching TRBD2. Germline CDR1 reads MGHRA; CDR2 reads YSYEKL. The CDR3 is 17 amino acids. V lost 1 base, J lost 6 bases, and 9 bases stayed unmatched.

This CDR3 is CASSTGGPSGANVLTF. Written as DNA, the CDR3 is TGCGCCAGCAGCACAGGGGGCCCCTCTGGGGCCAACGTCCTGACTTTC. The rearrangement uses TRBV5-1 and TRBJ2-6; TRBD1 matches at 9 bases. CDR3 length: 16 residues. CDR1 and CDR2 from the germline V gene are SGHRS and YFSETQ. V lost 4 bases, J lost 0 bases, and 2 bases stayed unmatched.

This chain uses TRBV5-8 with TRBJ2-2, with D possibly matching TRBD2 (6 bases). Germline V CDR1 and CDR2: SGHTS, YDEGEE. The CDR3 is made up of 14 amino acids. Trimming stripped 4 bases from V and 5 bases from J, with 12 bases between. CDR3 in amino acids: CASSHPEGTGELFF. The CDR3 nucleotides are TGTGCCAGCAGCCACCCGGAGGGGACCGGGGAGCTGTTTTTT.

This sequence joins TRBV5-1 and TRBJ2-7; tentatively, D is TRBD1 (6 bases). Germline V gene lookup returns CDR1 SGHRS and CDR2 YFSETQ. The CDR3 has 13 amino acids. Trimming pared 2 bases from V and 6 bases from J, leaving 12 bases between. The CDR3 sequence: CASSLTGLGEQYF. The CDR3 DNA follows: TGCGCCAGCAGCTTAACAGGGCTCGGCGAGCAGTACTTC.

V gene TRBV29-1 combines with J gene TRBJ2-7; D is possibly TRBD1 (6 bases). The length of the CDR3 is 16 residues. Germline CDR1 is SQVTM and CDR2 is ANQGSEA. The ends were cut back, 4 bases at V and 2 bases at J, with 21 bases in the middle. CDR3 in amino acids: CSVGPGEGDPTYEQYF. The CDR3 DNA is TGCAGCGTTGGCCCTGGTGAGGGGGACCCCACCTACGAGCAGTACTTC.

The CDR3 DNA reads TGTGCCAGCAGCGTATTCCCGTCGACAGGGTGGAATTCACCCCTCCACTTT. Residues: CASSVFPSTGWNSPLHF. The chain recombines TRBV9 with TRBJ1-6; 7 positions match TRBD1. In germline, CDR1 is SGDLS, CDR2 YYNGEE. The V segment lost 1 base and the J segment 7 bases; nucleotides outside the gene matches: 11. This CDR3 contains 17 residues.

The chain is built from TRBV9 and TRBJ1-4; 8 positions match TRBD1. This CDR3 is built from 15 residues. CDR1 and CDR2 from the germline V gene are SGDLS and YYNGEE. The junction had 5 bases not matched to a gene; V was cut back by 3 bases and J by 4 bases. DNA for the CDR3: TGTGCCAGCAGCGGACAGGGGTCGGTTAATGAAAAACTGTTTTTT. The encoded protein is CASSGQGSVNEKLFF. Full variable domain (remainder filled in from reference TRBV9 and TRBJ1-4): DSGVTQTPKHLITATGQRVTLRCSPRSGDLSVYWYQQSLDQGLQFLIQYYNGEERAKGNILERFSAQQFPDLHSELNLSSLELGDSALYFCASSGQGSVNEKLFFGSGTQLSVL.

This rearrangement joins TRBV6-5 to TRBJ2-2; a possible D gene is TRBD2 (5 bases). The germline V and J ends were trimmed by 6 bases and 5 bases, with 13 bases remaining between them. The CDR3 contains 14 residues. CDR1 MNHEY and CDR2 SVGAGI come from the germline V gene. The CDR3: CASRPRGVTGELFF. The CDR3 nucleotides read TGTGCCAGCAGACCCCGGGGAGTTACCGGGGAGCTGTTTTTT.

The chain links TRBV7-9 to TRBJ2-7; TRBD2 is a possible D gene (6 bases). Germline lookup yields CDR1 SEHNR and CDR2 FQNEAQ (reference sequence). The germline V and J ends were trimmed by 2 bases and 6 bases, with 11 bases remaining between them. This CDR3 has 13 amino acids. The CDR3 reads CASSLSEGTEQYF. The CDR3 nucleotides read TGTGCCAGCAGCTTATCGGAGGGAACCGAGCAGTACTTC.

CDR3 bases: TGTGCCAGCGGTAGGGGGCTAGCTTTCTTT. As protein: CASGRGLAFF. The chain recombines TRBV2 with TRBJ1-1; the match to TRBD1 covers 7 bases. This CDR3 has 10 amino acids. The J segment lost 10 bases and the V segment lost 8 bases, leaving 4 bases of the junction unmatched. CDR1 is SNHLY, CDR2 FYNNEI, per germline. Looking up the rest from reference TRBV2 and TRBJ1-1 gives the full variable domain: EPEVTQTPSHQVTQMGQEVILRCVPISNHLYFYWYRQILGQKVEFLVSFYNNEISEKSEIFDDQFSVERPDGSNFTLKIRSTKLEDSAMYFCASGRGLAFFGQGTRLTVV.

V and J are TRBV7-9 and TRBJ2-3; 7 bases are shared with TRBD1. Germline values: CDR1 SEHNR, CDR2 FQNEAQ (reference sequence). This CDR3 is built from 15 residues. V gave up 5 bases and J gave up 5 bases; unmatched junction bases: 10. The CDR3 nucleotides read TGTGCCAGCAGCCTACAGGGGAGCTCGCAAGATACGCAGTATTTT. The encoded protein is CASSLQGSSQDTQYF.

The chain employs TRBV6-5 and TRBJ1-1, with TRBD1 as a possible D gene (5 bases). The CDR3 contains 14 residues. Germline V gene data show CDR1 as MNHEY and CDR2 as SVGAGI. The V gene lost 7 bases and the J gene lost 0 bases, with 12 bases spanning the gap. The CDR3 sequence is CASNRRQMNTEAFF. CDR3 sequence (DNA): TGTGCCAGCAACCGACGACAGATGAACACTGAAGCTTTCTTT.

V and J are TRBV28 and TRBJ1-2; D might be TRBD1 (5 bases). Trimming shortened V by 3 bases and J by 4 bases, and 12 bases separated the two germline ends. The length of the CDR3 is 14 residues. Germline values: CDR1 MDHEN, CDR2 SYDVKM. This chain's CDR3 is CASSFRSGLYGYTF. The CDR3, as DNA: TGTGCCAGCAGTTTTAGGTCAGGGCTCTATGGCTACACCTTC.

The chain recombines TRBV7-8 with TRBJ1-2, with a tentative D call TRBD1 (6 bases). CDR3 length: 14 residues. Germline loops: CDR1 SGHVS, CDR2 FQNEAQ. V lost 1 base and J 7 bases, leaving 13 bases between the germline ends. The CDR3 bases are TGTGCCAGCAGCTTAGGTCCAGGGGTCGGTGGCTACACCTTC. Amino acid sequence: CASSLGPGVGGYTF.

The chain links TRBV12-3 or TRBV12-4 to TRBJ2-1; tentative D call: TRBD1 (6 bases). Trimming removed 8 bases from V and 10 bases from J, with 9 bases in between. This CDR3 comprises 10 residues. CDR3 bases: TGTGCCAGCGGGGGCACCGAGCAGTTCTTC. It specifies CASGGTEQFF.

The chain joins TRBV4-1 to TRBJ2-1; D possibly corresponds to TRBD2 (5 bases). V was cut by 5 bases and J by 1 base, with 6 bases left in between. The germline gives CDR1 MGHRA, CDR2 YSYEKL. This CDR3 contains 13 residues. The CDR3 DNA follows: TGCGCCAGCAGCTGGGAGTCCTACAATGAGCAGTTCTTC. It codes for CASSWESYNEQFF.

The rearrangement joins TRBV19 to TRBJ2-3, with TRBD1 identical over 10 bases. The CDR3 has 12 amino acids. With 8 bases clipped from V and 14 bases from J, the junction kept 10 bases outside the gene matches. Germline V CDR1 and CDR2: LNHDA, SQIVND (reference sequence). Here the CDR3 DNA reads TGTGCCAGTGGCTCCGGGGGACAGGGGAGGTATTTT. This sequence encodes CASGSGGQGRYF.

The CDR3 sequence is CASSLSVRTSGLRRLYNEQFF. DNA for the CDR3: TGTGCCAGCAGTCTATCGGTCCGGACTAGCGGGTTGCGGCGGCTCTACAATGAGCAGTTCTTC. The V call is TRBV28, the J call TRBJ2-1, with TRBD2 identical over 11 bases. The CDR3 length is 21 residues. V was pared by 5 bases and J by 3 bases, with 21 bases of the junction left unmatched. Germline lookup yields CDR1 MDHEN and CDR2 SYDVKM. The whole variable domain, filled in from reference TRBV28 and TRBJ2-1, reads DVKVTQSSRYLVKRTGEKVFLECVQDMDHENMFWYRQDPGLGLRLIYFSYDVKMKEKGDIPEGYSVSREKKERFSLILESASTNQTSMYLCASSLSVRTSGLRRLYNEQFFGPGTRLTVL.